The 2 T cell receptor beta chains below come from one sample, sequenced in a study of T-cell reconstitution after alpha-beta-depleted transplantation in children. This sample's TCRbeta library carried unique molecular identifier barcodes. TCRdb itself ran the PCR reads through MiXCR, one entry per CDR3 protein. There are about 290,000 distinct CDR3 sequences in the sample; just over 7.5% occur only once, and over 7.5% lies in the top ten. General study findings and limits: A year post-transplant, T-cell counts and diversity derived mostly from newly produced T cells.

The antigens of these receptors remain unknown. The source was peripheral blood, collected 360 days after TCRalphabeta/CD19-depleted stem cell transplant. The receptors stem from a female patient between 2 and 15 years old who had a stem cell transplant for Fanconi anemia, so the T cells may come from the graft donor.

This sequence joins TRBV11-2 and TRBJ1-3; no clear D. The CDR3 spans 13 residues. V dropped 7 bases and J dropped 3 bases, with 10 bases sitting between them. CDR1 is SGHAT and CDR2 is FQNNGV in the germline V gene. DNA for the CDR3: TGTGCCAGCATGAGACTTTTTGGAAACACCATATATTTT. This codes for CASMRLFGNTIYF.

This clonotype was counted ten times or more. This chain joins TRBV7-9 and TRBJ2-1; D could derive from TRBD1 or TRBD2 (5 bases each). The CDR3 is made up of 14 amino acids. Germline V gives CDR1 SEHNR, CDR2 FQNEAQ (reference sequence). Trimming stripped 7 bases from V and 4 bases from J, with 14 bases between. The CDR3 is CASIPRDLYNEQFF. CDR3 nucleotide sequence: TGTGCCAGCATTCCCCGGGACCTATACAATGAGCAGTTCTTC.